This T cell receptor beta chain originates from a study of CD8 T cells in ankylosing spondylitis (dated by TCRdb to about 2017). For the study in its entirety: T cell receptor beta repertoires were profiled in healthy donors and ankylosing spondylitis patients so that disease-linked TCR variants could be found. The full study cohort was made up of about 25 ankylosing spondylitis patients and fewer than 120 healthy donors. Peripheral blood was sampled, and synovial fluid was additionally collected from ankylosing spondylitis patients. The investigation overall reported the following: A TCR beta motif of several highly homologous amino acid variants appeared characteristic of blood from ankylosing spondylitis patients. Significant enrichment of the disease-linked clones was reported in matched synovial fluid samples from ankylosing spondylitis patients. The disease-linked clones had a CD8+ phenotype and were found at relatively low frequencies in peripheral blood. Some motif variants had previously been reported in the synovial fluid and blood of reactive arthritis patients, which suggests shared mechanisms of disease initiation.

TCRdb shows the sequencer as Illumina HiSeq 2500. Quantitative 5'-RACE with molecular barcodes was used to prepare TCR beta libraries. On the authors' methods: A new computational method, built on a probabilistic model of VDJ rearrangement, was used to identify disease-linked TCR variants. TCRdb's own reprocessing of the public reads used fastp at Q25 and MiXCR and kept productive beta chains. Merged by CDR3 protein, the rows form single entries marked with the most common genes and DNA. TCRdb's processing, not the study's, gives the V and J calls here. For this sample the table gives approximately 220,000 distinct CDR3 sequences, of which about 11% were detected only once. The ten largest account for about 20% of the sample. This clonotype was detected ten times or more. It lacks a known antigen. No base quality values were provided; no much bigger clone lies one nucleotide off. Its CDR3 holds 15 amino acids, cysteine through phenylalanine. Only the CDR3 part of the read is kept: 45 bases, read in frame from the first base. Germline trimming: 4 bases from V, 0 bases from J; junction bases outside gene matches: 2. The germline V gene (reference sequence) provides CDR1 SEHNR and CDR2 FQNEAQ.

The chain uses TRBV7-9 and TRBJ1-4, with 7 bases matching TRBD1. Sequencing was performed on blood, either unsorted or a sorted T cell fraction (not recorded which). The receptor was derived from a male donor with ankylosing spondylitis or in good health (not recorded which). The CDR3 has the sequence CASSSGTATNEKLFF. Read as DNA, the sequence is TGTGCCAGCAGCTCGGGGACAGCAACTAATGAAAAACTGTTTTTT. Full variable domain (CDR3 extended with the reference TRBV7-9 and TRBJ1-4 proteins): DTGVSQNPRHKITKRGQNVTFRCDPISEHNRLYWYRQTLGQGPEFLTYFQNEAQLEKSRLLSDRFSAERPKGSFSTLEIQRTEQGDSAMYLCASSSGTATNEKLFFGSGTQLSVL.